This is a list of T cell receptor beta chains from one sample in a study of identical twins. TCRdb re-analysed the 5' RACE reads in MiXCR, keeping a single row per CDR3 protein. The table lists around 470,000 distinct CDR3 sequences, 14% of them singletons. The same sample was also studied in work on yellow fever vaccine responses in identical twins.

Material: CD4+ T cells sorted from blood. The receptors shown here come from a woman aged 18-35 years in good health. CDR3s include the opening cysteine and the closing phenylalanine or tryptophan. Each record gives: V gene, D gene, clone size, J gene, CDR3 DNA, CDR3 protein. D genes are given only for firm matches. Clone size is given for some rows only: seen once, a few or many times, or a class if the clone is expanded.

TRBV11-1,TRBD2,few,TRBJ2-1,TGTGCCAGCAGCTTAGTTCTAGCGGGGAGAGGGAATGAGCAGTTCTTC,CASSLVLAGRGNEQFF
TRBV9,NA,few,TRBJ2-1,TGTGCCAGCAGCGTCCTCCAGGGTGAGCAGTTCTTC,CASSVLQGEQFF
TRBV7-8,NA,many,TRBJ1-2,TGTGCCAGCAGCTTAAGGCAGGATTTTAACTATGGCTACACCTTC,CASSLRQDFNYGYTF
TRBV12-3/TRBV12-4,NA,NA,TRBJ2-7,TGTGCCAGCAGTTTCTCCTGGCAGGTCGAGCAGTACTTC,CASSFSWQVEQYF
TRBV18,TRBD1,NA,TRBJ1-5,TGTGCCAGCTCACCCGACAGGGGGGTAAATCAGCCCCAGCATTTT,CASSPDRGVNQPQHF
TRBV12-3/TRBV12-4,NA,few,TRBJ2-7,TGTGCCAGCAGTTTATTCTCCGGACTGGAGCAGTACTTC,CASSLFSGLEQYF
TRBV18,TRBD1,NA,TRBJ2-7,TGTGCCAGCTCACCGGACAGGAACGTCTACGAGCAGTACTTC,CASSPDRNVYEQYF
TRBV12-3/TRBV12-4,NA,NA,TRBJ2-3,TGTGCCAGCCGCGGCAGGATCTTCACAGATACGCAGTATTTT,CASRGRIFTDTQYF
TRBV7-2,TRBD1,NA,TRBJ2-6,TGTGCCAGCGGACAGGACAGGATAACTGGGGCCAACGTCCTGACTTTC,CASGQDRITGANVLTF
TRBV12-3/TRBV12-4,TRBD1,few,TRBJ1-2,TGTGCCAGCAGTCCTACGACAGGGAACTATGGCTACACCTTC,CASSPTTGNYGYTF
TRBV3-1,NA,few,TRBJ1-1,TGTGCCAGCAGCCAAGAAGGTGCGGCTTTCTTT,CASSQEGAAFF
TRBV24-1,TRBD1,NA,TRBJ2-3,TGTGCCACCAGTCGCACAGGGGGACATACGCAGTATTTT,CATSRTGGHTQYF
TRBV28,NA,few,TRBJ2-3,TGTGCCACTCGTTCGGTAGATACGCAGTATTTT,CATRSVDTQYF
TRBV28,NA,many,TRBJ2-7,TGTGCCAGCAGTTTAGGTTCGTCCAGGGCGGTCTACGAGCAGTACTTC,CASSLGSSRAVYEQYF
TRBV7-2,NA,NA,TRBJ2-7,TGTGCCAGCAGCTCAGGGTGGGGGGATTACGAGCAGTACTTC,CASSSGWGDYEQYF
TRBV6-2/TRBV6-3,TRBD2,few,TRBJ2-7,TGTGCCAGCAGTTACTCAGCGGGATCGGCTTACGAGCAGTACTTC,CASSYSAGSAYEQYF
TRBV7-8,NA,many,TRBJ2-3,TGTGCCAGCAGCCGACAGGACTACCCCACAGATACGCAGTATTTT,CASSRQDYPTDTQYF
TRBV5-1,NA,NA,TRBJ2-1,TGCGCCAGCAATACAAGGGGGTTGTACTACAATGAGCAGTTCTTC,CASNTRGLYYNEQFF
TRBV4-3,TRBD1,few,TRBJ2-7,TGCGCCAGCAGCCAAGGCCTCTGGACAGGGGGCGATGAGCAGTACTTC,CASSQGLWTGGDEQYF
TRBV7-8,TRBD2,NA,TRBJ2-2,TGTGCCAGCAGCTTAGCGCCGGCGGGAGCGGACACCGGGGAGCTGTTTTTT,CASSLAPAGADTGELFF
TRBV20-1,TRBD2,few,TRBJ2-2,TGCAGTGCCTCGGGACTAGCGGGAGCAGCCACCGGGGAGCTGTTTTTT,CSASGLAGAATGELFF
TRBV29-1,NA,NA,TRBJ2-1,TGCAGCGTAAGAGAACATGAGCAGTTCTTC,CSVREHEQFF
TRBV29-1,NA,few,TRBJ2-5,TGCAGCTGGGAGGGGGCGTCGGAGACCCAGTACTTC,CSWEGASETQYF
TRBV28,TRBD1,NA,TRBJ2-1,TGTGCCAGCAGTTCATTACAGGGGCGAGGCAATGAGCAGTTCTTC,CASSSLQGRGNEQFF
TRBV24-1,NA,few,TRBJ2-2,TGTGCCACCCGAGGTTCGAACACCGGGGAGCTGTTTTTT,CATRGSNTGELFF
TRBV7-9,TRBD1,NA,TRBJ2-3,TGTGCCAGCAGCCCGGACAGGGACATAAGCACAGATACGCAGTATTTT,CASSPDRDISTDTQYF
TRBV20-1,NA,NA,TRBJ2-3,TGCAGTGCCCCCGGGGGGCGGGGGACCTCGGGTACGCAGTATTTT,CSAPGGRGTSGTQYF
TRBV3-1,NA,NA,TRBJ2-7,TGTGCCAGCAGCCGCCAAGGGACTTCCCTCTCCCACTACGAGCAGTACTTC,CASSRQGTSLSHYEQYF
TRBV7-9,NA,many,TRBJ2-7,TGTGCCAGCAGCTCTTCCGGAGGCGTCTACGAGCAGTACTTC,CASSSSGGVYEQYF
TRBV15,NA,NA,TRBJ2-6,TGTGCCACCAGCAGAGGGGGGGTTCCCCTTACTGGGGCCAACGTCCTGACTTTC,CATSRGGVPLTGANVLTF
TRBV4-2,NA,many,TRBJ2-1,TGTGCCAGCAGCCAAACAGGCAGGAGCTCCTACAATGAGCAGTTCTTC,CASSQTGRSSYNEQFF
TRBV4-3,TRBD2,NA,TRBJ2-5,TGCGCCAGCAGCCAAGGGTCTCCCGGGACTAGCTTCGGAGAGACCCAGTACTTC,CASSQGSPGTSFGETQYF
TRBV5-1,NA,few,TRBJ1-4,TGCGCCAGCAGCTTGGAGCCAGCAACTAATGAAAAACTGTTTTTT,CASSLEPATNEKLFF
TRBV7-2,NA,few,TRBJ1-5,TGTGCCAGCAGCTTAGAATACAGTCATCAGCCCCAGCATTTT,CASSLEYSHQPQHF
TRBV28,TRBD2,NA,TRBJ2-7,TGTGCCAGCAGTCCTCGACTAGCGGGGTTGAGCGAGCAGTACTTC,CASSPRLAGLSEQYF
TRBV7-3,NA,NA,TRBJ2-5,TGTGCCAGCAGCTTAAATGCCCCGGGGAGCGGCCAAGAGACCCAGTACTTC,CASSLNAPGSGQETQYF
TRBV28,NA,few,TRBJ2-1,TGTGCCAGCAGAACCGCCGGAAGCTCCTACAATGAGCAGTTCTTC,CASRTAGSSYNEQFF
TRBV20-1,NA,few,TRBJ1-5,TGCAGTGCTAGAGAATGGGCGGGGGCCAGCCTTGAGCCCCAGCATTTT,CSAREWAGASLEPQHF
TRBV3-1,TRBD1,NA,TRBJ2-5,TGTGCCAGCAGCCAAGGGACAGGGCAAAAAGAGACCCAGTACTTC,CASSQGTGQKETQYF
TRBV11-2,NA,NA,TRBJ2-1,TGTGCCAGCAGCTTAGATCCGGCCTCCAATGAGCAGTTCTTC,CASSLDPASNEQFF
TRBV6-2/TRBV6-3,NA,many,TRBJ2-3,TGTGCCAGCAGTTCGGCGGATACGCAGTATTTT,CASSSADTQYF
TRBV7-3,NA,NA,TRBJ2-3,TGTGCCAGCAGGATCGGGACCCCCGGAGATACGCAGTATTTT,CASRIGTPGDTQYF
TRBV24-1,TRBD2,few,TRBJ2-3,TGTGCCACCAGTGATTATGGCATTGGCGGGAGGACAGATACGCAGTATTTT,CATSDYGIGGRTDTQYF
TRBV7-9,NA,NA,TRBJ2-3,TGTGCCAGCAGCTTCGGCTACACAGATACGCAGTATTTT,CASSFGYTDTQYF
TRBV5-1,NA,few,TRBJ2-2,TGCGCCAGCAGCTTGAGCATCCGTCTTGGTTCCGGGGAGCTGTTTTTT,CASSLSIRLGSGELFF
TRBV7-9,NA,few,TRBJ1-5,TGTGCCAGCAGCCAGCTCAATCAGCCCCAGCATTTT,CASSQLNQPQHF
TRBV10-3,NA,few,TRBJ2-3,TGTGCCATCAGTGAGTTTTTAGCATCAGATACGCAGTATTTT,CAISEFLASDTQYF
TRBV4-3,TRBD2,few,TRBJ2-3,TGCGCCAGCAGCCAAGATCTGGGCGGGAGTATAGATACGCAGTATTTT,CASSQDLGGSIDTQYF
TRBV5-1,TRBD1,few,TRBJ2-2,TGCGCCAGCAGCTTGAGGGGACAGGGTGAGACCGGGGAGCTGTTTTTT,CASSLRGQGETGELFF
TRBV10-3,NA,NA,TRBJ2-1,TGTGCCATCAGTGAGTCGGTAAGCGGAAACAATGAGCAGTTCTTC,CAISESVSGNNEQFF
TRBV20-1,TRBD1,NA,TRBJ1-2,TGCAGTGCTAGAGCTCCGGACAGGGGCTATGGCTACACCTTC,CSARAPDRGYGYTF